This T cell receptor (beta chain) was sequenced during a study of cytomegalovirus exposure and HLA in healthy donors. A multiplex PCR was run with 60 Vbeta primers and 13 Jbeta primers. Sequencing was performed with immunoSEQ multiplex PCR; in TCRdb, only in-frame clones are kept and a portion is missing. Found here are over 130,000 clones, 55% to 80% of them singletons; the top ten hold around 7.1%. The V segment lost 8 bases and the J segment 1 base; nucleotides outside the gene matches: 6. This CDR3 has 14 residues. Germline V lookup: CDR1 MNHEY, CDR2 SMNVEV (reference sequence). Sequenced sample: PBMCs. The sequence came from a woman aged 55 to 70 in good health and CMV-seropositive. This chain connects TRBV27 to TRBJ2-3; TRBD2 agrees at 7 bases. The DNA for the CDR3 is TGTGCCAGCCGAGCAAGCGGGGGCACAGATACGCAGTATTTT. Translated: CASRASGGTDTQYF.